A single sample gave rise to the 24 T cell receptor beta chains below, sequenced in a study of identical twins. A single record per CDR3 protein comes from TCRdb applying MiXCR to the 5' RACE reads. The table has fewer than 500,000 distinct CDR3 sequences, around an eighth seen once. This same sample was also part of a study on yellow fever vaccine responses in identical twins.

The sample was CD4+ T cells sorted from blood. These receptors all stem from a woman aged 18-29 years in good health.

This clonotype appeared a single time. V is TRBV7-2 and J is TRBJ2-1; no clear D. CDR3 length: 16 residues. Germline V gives CDR1 SGHTA, CDR2 FQGNSA. V was clipped by 1 base and J by 0 bases, with 10 bases between them. The CDR3: CASSLGSSPSYNEQFF. The CDR3 DNA is TGTGCCAGCAGCTTAGGGAGCAGCCCCTCCTACAATGAGCAGTTCTTC.

With respect to this clonotype: A read error may be the cause here, since a much bigger clone is one base away. The chain carries TRBV7-2 and TRBJ2-1, with 10 bases identical to TRBD2. The CDR3 covers 16 residues. The germline V gene encodes CDR1 SGHTA and CDR2 FQGNSA. The CDR3 region is CASSFFKRGGDNEQLF. Written as DNA, the CDR3 is TGTGCCAGCAGCTTTTTTAAGCGGGGGGGTGACAATGAGCAGCTCTTC.

A few counts support this clonotype. V gene TRBV2 combines with J gene TRBJ2-3; D remains unclear. Trimming removed 8 bases at V and 1 base at J, with 10 bases between. The CDR3 is made up of 13 amino acids. The germline V gene has CDR1 SNHLY and CDR2 FYNNEI. This CDR3 is CASRNHGTDTQYF. CDR3 sequence (DNA): TGTGCCAGCCGTAACCATGGCACAGATACGCAGTATTTT.

This clonotype was seen a few times. The V gene is TRBV15, the J gene TRBJ2-1; D might be TRBD2 (7 bases). This CDR3 comprises 20 residues. Trimming stripped 3 bases from V and 5 bases from J, with 29 bases between. Germline V lookup: CDR1 LNHNV, CDR2 YYDKDF (reference sequence). CDR3 sequence reads: CATSSEGGAGSLSIHNEQFF. The CDR3 DNA follows: TGTGCCACCAGCAGCGAGGGGGGGGCAGGGTCTTTGTCGATACACAATGAGCAGTTCTTC.

This clonotype was seen only a few times. The chain joins TRBV9 to TRBJ2-5; the D gene could be TRBD1 or TRBD2 (5 bases each). Germline V gene data show CDR1 as SGDLS and CDR2 as YYNGEE. The CDR3 sequence is 13 residues long. The ends were cut back, 3 bases at V and 1 base at J, with 7 bases in the middle. CDR3 protein: CASSAGPQETQYF. In nucleotides, the CDR3 is TGTGCCAGCAGCGCGGGACCCCAAGAGACCCAGTACTTC.

This CDR3 is CASSLLSSGTGELFF. DNA for the CDR3: TGCGCCAGCAGCTTGCTTTCCTCGGGTACCGGGGAGCTGTTTTTT. The V and J genes are TRBV5-1 and TRBJ2-2; D is undetermined. Trimming cost V 1 base and J 5 bases, with 12 bases left between them. The CDR3 is made up of 15 amino acids. CDR1 is SGHRS and CDR2 is YFSETQ in the germline V gene.

In this sample, this clonotype turned up a few times. The J gene is TRBJ2-1, the V gene TRBV7-2; 12 bases map to TRBD2. There are 14 residues in the CDR3. V dropped 4 bases and J dropped 9; count of bases not matched to a gene: 4. Germline CDR1 reads SGHTA; CDR2 reads FQGNSA. CDR3 sequence reads: CASSSSGGAFEQFF. In DNA, the CDR3 is TGTGCCAGCAGCTCTAGCGGGGGGGCCTTTGAGCAGTTCTTC.

The table lists this clonotype with many counts. The chain combines TRBV5-1 with TRBJ2-5; no reliable D call. The germline V gene encodes CDR1 SGHRS and CDR2 YFSETQ. Trimming removed 5 bases from V and 5 bases from J, with 13 bases in between. The CDR3 runs 13 residues. The CDR3 is CASRRVADETQYF. The DNA of the CDR3 is TGCGCCAGCAGGCGTGTGGCAGACGAGACCCAGTACTTC.

In its sample, this clonotype was seen a few times. The gene calls are TRBV9 and TRBJ2-7; 8 bases are shared with TRBD1. This CDR3 region has 17 residues. The V and J ends lost 0 bases and 5 bases, in that order; junction bases with no gene match: 13. CDR1 SGDLS and CDR2 YYNGEE come from the germline V gene. DNA of the CDR3: TGTGCCAGCAGCGTAGATCCCCCCAGGGGGCGGTTGGACGAGCAGTACTTC. Translation: CASSVDPPRGRLDEQYF.

The chain has TRBV6-5 and TRBJ2-7; 7 nucleotides match TRBD1. Germline trimming cut 3 bases from V and 2 bases from J; bases unmatched to any gene: 7. The CDR3 covers 15 residues. Germline V gene sequence: CDR1 MNHEY, CDR2 SVGAGI. The CDR3 DNA reads TGTGCCAGCAGTTATAATCGCCAGGGGGCCTACGAGCAGTACTTC. This codes for CASSYNRQGAYEQYF.

This clonotype was observed a few times. V usage is TRBV20-1 and J usage is TRBJ2-7, with 13 bases fitting TRBD2. Germline loops: CDR1 DFQATT, CDR2 SNEGSKA (reference sequence). The CDR3 contains 13 residues. The V gene end was trimmed by 5 bases and the J gene end by 7 bases; junction bases not matched to a gene: 5. The CDR3 reads CSAGLAGVPEQYF. The CDR3 DNA reads as TGCAGTGCTGGACTAGCGGGAGTACCGGAGCAGTACTTC.

Points on this clonotype: An end of the junction does not agree with germline; a read error may underlie this. The chain has TRBV12-3 or TRBV12-4 and TRBJ2-4, with 14 bases aligning to TRBD2. This CDR3 is 19 amino acids long. CDR3 DNA sequence: TGTGCCTGCAGTTTACTAACCGGGACTAGCGGGAGAACCAAAAACATTCAGTACTTC. Translation gives CACSLLTGTSGRTKNIQYF.

The chain links TRBV29-1 to TRBJ2-7, with TRBD2 matching over 7 bases. The CDR3 consists of 12 residues. With 4 bases clipped from V and 3 bases from J, the junction kept 3 bases outside the gene matches. Germline-derived CDR1 and CDR2 are SQVTM and ANQGSEA. In nucleotides, the CDR3 is TGCAGCGTTGGGGAGGGGAACTACGAGCAGTACTTC. It encodes CSVGEGNYEQYF.

In its sample, this clonotype was seen a few times. The chain has TRBV5-6 and TRBJ1-5; no firm D call. Looked up from germline, CDR1 is SGHDT and CDR2 is YYEEEE. This CDR3 is 13 amino acids long. V lost 5 bases and J lost 4, with 10 bases in between. CDR3 sequence (DNA): TGTGCCAGCAGTCTTCAGAGAAATCAGCCCCAGCATTTT. Its translation: CASSLQRNQPQHF.

This clonotype occurred many times. This sequence joins TRBV5-1 and TRBJ2-7, with D unclear. Trimming pared 0 bases from V and 0 bases from J, leaving 10 bases between. CDR1 and CDR2 (germline): SGHRS, YFSETQ. The CDR3 totals 15 residues. The CDR3 DNA follows: TGCGCCAGCAGCTTGGACGAGATGAGCTCCTACGAGCAGTACTTC. This gives the protein CASSLDEMSSYEQYF.

This clonotype was recorded at least ten times. V and J are TRBV4-3 and TRBJ2-1; 7 bases are a match to TRBD2. This CDR3 contains 16 residues. J was trimmed by 3 bases and V by 0 bases; bases with no gene match: 5. Germline lookup yields CDR1 LGHNA and CDR2 YSLEER. The CDR3 reads CASSQDASGYYNEQFF. CDR3 DNA: TGCGCCAGCAGCCAAGATGCTAGCGGCTACTACAATGAGCAGTTCTTC.

The table lists this clonotype with a few counts. The chain couples TRBV9 to TRBJ2-2; TRBD1 agrees at 8 bases. Trimming cost V 3 bases and J 7 bases; bases outside gene matches: 5. Germline loops: CDR1 SGDLS, CDR2 YYNGEE. The CDR3 runs to 14 residues. As DNA, the CDR3 is TGTGCCAGCAGCGCACAGGGGGTAAGCGGGGAGCTGTTTTTT. Amino acids: CASSAQGVSGELFF.

This clonotype was recorded a few times. The gene calls are TRBV6-5 and TRBJ2-1; maybe TRBD1 (6 bases). Germline lookup yields CDR1 MNHEY and CDR2 SVGAGI. The CDR3 is 13 residues long. The germline V and J ends were trimmed by 6 bases and 15 bases, with 21 bases remaining between them. This CDR3 is CASRYRDNTGWFF. The DNA for the CDR3 is TGTGCCAGCAGGTACCGGGACAACACGGGATGGTTCTTC.

Worth noting for this clonotype: A single base separates this from a much larger clone, so it may be a read error. The rearrangement uses TRBV4-2 and TRBJ2-1; TRBD2 matches 10 bases. Germline V gene lookup returns CDR1 LGHNA and CDR2 YNFKEQ. This CDR3 comprises 16 residues. In DNA form, the CDR3 reads TGTGCCAGCAGGCAAGAGGGGAGCGGGAGGGTGGCTGAGCAGTTCTTC. Translating it yields CASRQEGSGRVAEQFF.

The chain combines TRBV10-3 with TRBJ2-2; 10 nucleotides agree with TRBD2. CDR1 and CDR2 from the germline V gene are ENHRY and SYGVKD. J gave up 0 bases and V 5 bases, and 9 bases lay outside the gene matches. This CDR3 spans 18 amino acids. The CDR3 is CAISRVAGGLANTGELFF. As DNA, the CDR3 is TGTGCCATCAGTCGGGTAGCGGGGGGCCTCGCGAACACCGGGGAGCTGTTTTTT.

Turning to this clonotype: At one end the junction does not follow the germline gene, possibly because of a read error. The rearrangement joins TRBV11-3 to TRBJ2-7; D possibly corresponds to TRBD1 (5 bases). In germline, CDR1 is SGHNT, CDR2 YENEEA. CDR3 length: 14 residues. CDR3 coding DNA: TGTGCCGGCAGCTTAGAAGGGGCCAACTACGAGCAGTACTTC. Amino acid sequence: CAGSLEGANYEQYF.

The V and J genes are TRBV7-2 and TRBJ2-7; 12 bases agree with TRBD2. The CDR3 is 15 residues long. The germline V gene has CDR1 SGHTA and CDR2 FQGNSA. Trimming at V came to 5 bases and at J to 4 bases, leaving 6 bases not matched to a gene. The chain's CDR3 is CASSKTSGSGYEQYF. The CDR3 nucleotides are TGTGCCAGCAGCAAGACTAGCGGGAGTGGTTACGAGCAGTACTTC. Looking up the rest from reference TRBV7-2 and TRBJ2-7 gives the full variable domain: GAGVSQSPSNKVTEKGKDVELRCDPISGHTALYWYRQSLGQGLEFLIYFQGNSAPDKSGLPSDRFSAERTGGSVSTLTIQRTQQEDSAVYLCASSKTSGSGYEQYFGPGTRLTVT.

The chain has TRBV7-9 and TRBJ2-7; D could derive from TRBD1 or TRBD2 (6 bases each). The V end was cut by 1 base, the J end by 2 bases, with 12 bases between. The CDR3 totals 15 residues. Germline V gives CDR1 SEHNR, CDR2 FQNEAQ (reference sequence). The CDR3 loop is CASSLVGGQTYEQYF. The CDR3 DNA is TGTGCCAGCAGCTTAGTTGGGGGGCAGACCTACGAGCAGTACTTC.

This clonotype was counted between two and nine times. The chain carries TRBV25-1 and TRBJ2-7; TRBD1 is a possible D gene (6 bases). V lost 6 bases and J lost 2, with 14 bases in between. There are 14 residues in the CDR3. The V gene's germline CDR1 is MGHDK and CDR2 SYGVNS. The CDR3 here is CASRVQDSPYEQYF. In nucleotides, the CDR3 is TGTGCCAGCAGAGTTCAGGACAGCCCCTACGAGCAGTACTTC.